This is a list of T cell receptor beta chains from one sample in a study of CD8 T cells in Susac syndrome. TCRdb independently ran MiXCR on the immunoSEQ multiplex PCR reads; one entry per CDR3 protein. The table records around 130,000 distinct CDR3 sequences, 85% to 95% of them present only once. The sample was CD4+ T cells from PBMCs. These receptors were obtained from a human donor with multiple sclerosis. Each CDR3 is given with its conserved first and last residue. D genes are given only for firm matches. Size is stated for part of the rows, as once, few or many counts, or as a class when the clone is expanded.

D,J,V,length,size,DNA,CDR3
TRBD2,TRBJ2-1,TRBV5-1,16,NA,TGCGCCAGCAGCTTGGTTGTAGCGGGAGGTGCGGATGAGCAGTTCTTC,CASSLVVAGGADEQFF
NA,TRBJ2-2,TRBV12-3/TRBV12-4,12,NA,TGTGCCAGCAGTTTCCGTTCCGGGGAGCTGTTTTTT,CASSFRSGELFF
NA,TRBJ2-7,TRBV15,12,NA,TGTGCCACCAGCAGGGACAGCTACGAGCAGTACTTC,CATSRDSYEQYF
NA,TRBJ1-2,TRBV24-1,14,NA,TGTGCCACCAGTGATTTTGGAGGGAACTATGGCTACACCTTC,CATSDFGGNYGYTF
NA,TRBJ1-1,TRBV5-1,15,NA,TGCGCCAGCAGCCCCAAACTACAGGGGAACACTGAAGCTTTCTTT,CASSPKLQGNTEAFF
NA,TRBJ1-4,TRBV18,12,NA,TGTGCCAGCTCACCACGGGAGGAAAAACTGTTTTTT,CASSPREEKLFF
NA,TRBJ2-3,TRBV29-1,11,NA,TGCAGCCCTGGGACCATGGATACGCAGTATTTT,CSPGTMDTQYF
NA,TRBJ2-7,TRBV6-4,12,NA,TGTGCCGGCACGGGGCCGACGAGCGAGCAGTACTTC,CAGTGPTSEQYF
NA,TRBJ2-7,TRBV9,13,NA,TGTGCCAGCAGCGTACGACTAGGCTACGAGCAGTACTTC,CASSVRLGYEQYF
NA,TRBJ1-2,TRBV20-1,16,NA,TGCAGTGCTAGAGATCGCGGGGTAGGGGAAGACTATGGCTACACCTTC,CSARDRGVGEDYGYTF
TRBD1,TRBJ1-1,TRBV3-1,16,NA,TGTGCCAGCAGCCAAGATCGACAGGGGCCCATCACTGAAGCTTTCTTT,CASSQDRQGPITEAFF
NA,TRBJ1-1,TRBV29-1,15,NA,TGCAGCGTTGAATCCTCCCAGGGCAGGAACACTGAAGCTTTCTTT,CSVESSQGRNTEAFF
TRBD1,TRBJ1-2,TRBV5-1,15,NA,TGCGCCAGCAGCTTGTCCCAGGGGGCAGACTATGGCTACACCTTC,CASSLSQGADYGYTF
NA,TRBJ1-1,TRBV12-3/TRBV12-4,13,NA,TGTGCCAGCAGTACAGGGTTGAACACTGAAGCTTTCTTT,CASSTGLNTEAFF
NA,TRBJ1-5,TRBV4-1,18,NA,TGCGCCAGCAGCCAAGATGAATTAGGGCGTGATGGCAATCAGCCCCAGCATTTT,CASSQDELGRDGNQPQHF
NA,TRBJ2-3,TRBV20-1,13,once,TGCAGTGCCCCTTACTTGTCCACAGATACGCAGTATTTT,CSAPYLSTDTQYF
NA,TRBJ1-2,TRBV12-5,14,NA,TGTGCTAGTGCTTCGGCAGCGTATAACTATGGCTACACCTTC,CASASAAYNYGYTF
TRBD2,TRBJ2-3,TRBV27,17,NA,TGTGCCAGCAGTTTATTGGTAGCGGGAGTGAGAACAGATACGCAGTATTTT,CASSLLVAGVRTDTQYF
TRBD1,TRBJ1-1,TRBV5-6,13,NA,TGTGCCAGCAGCTGGAGTCAGGGGGCATCGGCTTTCTTT,CASSWSQGASAFF
NA,TRBJ1-1,TRBV7-3,13,once,TGTGCCAGCAGAGAGGACCAGAACACTGAAGCTTTCTTT,CASREDQNTEAFF
NA,TRBJ2-7,TRBV4-1,15,NA,TGCGCCAGCAGCCAAGACTCACAAGACAGGTTCGAGCAGTACTTC,CASSQDSQDRFEQYF
TRBD1,TRBJ2-7,TRBV3-1,15,NA,TGTGCCAGCAGCCAAGAGACAGGGGAAACCTACGAGCAGTACTTC,CASSQETGETYEQYF
NA,TRBJ2-4,TRBV29-1,13,NA,TGCAGCGTTGAAAAAATGGGGACAAACATTCAGTACTTC,CSVEKMGTNIQYF
NA,TRBJ2-5,TRBV24-1,16,NA,TGTGCCACCAGTGATTTAAGGGAAGGGATCGGAGAGACCCAGTACTTC,CATSDLREGIGETQYF
NA,TRBJ1-1,TRBV20-1,15,NA,TGCAGTGCTAGAGACACAGGGTTGGGGAGGACTGAAGCTTTCTTT,CSARDTGLGRTEAFF
NA,TRBJ1-6,TRBV12-3/TRBV12-4,13,NA,TGTGCCAGCAGTTTAGCGAAGGGTTCACCCCTCCACTTT,CASSLAKGSPLHF
TRBD2,TRBJ2-1,TRBV5-6,15,NA,TGTGCCAGCAGCTTCCTAGCGGGAAGGTACAATGAGCAGTTCTTC,CASSFLAGRYNEQFF
NA,TRBJ2-3,TRBV15,16,NA,TGTGCCACCAGCAGAGAGGAGGGCCCTGGCACAGATACGCAGTATTTT,CATSREEGPGTDTQYF
NA,TRBJ2-3,TRBV19,12,NA,TGTGCCAGTATGGGGTCGACAGATACGCAGTATTTT,CASMGSTDTQYF
TRBD1,TRBJ2-4,TRBV20-1,13,NA,TGCAGTGCTAGGACAGGGTTGGAAAACATTCAGTACTTC,CSARTGLENIQYF
NA,TRBJ2-7,TRBV5-1,15,NA,TGCGCCAGCACCATCGCCCCCACGGAGGGCTACGAGCAGTACTTC,CASTIAPTEGYEQYF
NA,TRBJ2-2,TRBV7-2,16,NA,TGTGCCAGCAGCTCATCCGGGGCGGTTACCACCGGGGAGCTGTTTTTT,CASSSSGAVTTGELFF
NA,TRBJ2-7,TRBV28,15,NA,TGTGCCAGCAGTTCCCCCAGGGGTGAGTCCTACGAGCAGTACTTC,CASSSPRGESYEQYF
TRBD1,TRBJ1-2,TRBV2,13,NA,TGTGCCAGCAGTGAAAGGGGGCAGGTTGGCTACACCTTC,CASSERGQVGYTF
TRBD1,TRBJ1-2,TRBV28,11,NA,TGTGCCAGCAGTGGGACAGGGGCAGTCACCTTC,CASSGTGAVTF
TRBD1,TRBJ2-4,TRBV19,14,NA,TGTGCCAGTAGTATCGAGGGGGCCGGGAACATTCAGTACTTC,CASSIEGAGNIQYF
NA,TRBJ1-2,TRBV20-1,11,NA,TGCAGTGCTAAACAGAACTATGGCTACACCTTC,CSAKQNYGYTF
TRBD1,TRBJ1-5,TRBV19,15,once,TGTGCCAGTAGTTCCGGACAGGGTGGCGGTCAGCCCCAGCATTTT,CASSSGQGGGQPQHF
NA,TRBJ1-1,TRBV13,13,NA,TGTGCCAGCAGCTTCGGGACTTTGACTGAAGCTTTCTTT,CASSFGTLTEAFF
NA,TRBJ1-6,TRBV6-5,12,NA,TGTGCCAGCAGCTGGGTGGGGACACCCCTCCACTTT,CASSWVGTPLHF
NA,TRBJ2-1,TRBV19,15,NA,TGTGCCAGTAGTTACAGGGAGGGATCCTACAATGAGCAGTTCTTC,CASSYREGSYNEQFF
NA,TRBJ2-2,TRBV14,13,NA,TGTGCCAGCAGCCTGATGGTTAACGGGGAGCTGTTTTTT,CASSLMVNGELFF
TRBD1,TRBJ1-2,TRBV28,15,NA,TGTGCCACGTCAAACTCCCGGGACAGGGAGCGTGGCTACACCTTC,CATSNSRDRERGYTF
NA,TRBJ2-7,TRBV28,11,NA,TGTGCCAGCACCCTCGGGGCAGGGCAGTACTTC,CASTLGAGQYF
NA,TRBJ1-2,TRBV4-3,13,NA,TGCGCCAGCAGCCAAGACGGTTTAGATGGCTACACCTTC,CASSQDGLDGYTF